This T cell receptor (beta chain) was obtained from a study of blood T cell repertoires in COVID-19. Study in general: There were acute and convalescent COVID-19 samples, and they came from the United States, Italy and Spain. Sources were T cells, B-cell-depleted T cells, or PBMCs; the material itself was cDNA or gDNA.

V was clipped by 5 bases and J by 6 bases; unmatched bases: 10. In germline, CDR1 is SGHAT, CDR2 FQNNGV. This CDR3 spans 16 amino acids. Under the authors' procedure: Scientists estimated how many nucleated cells there were by amplifying reference gene primers. Clones were sequenced by immunoSEQ multiplex PCR, and TCRdb holds only the in-frame ones, with some missing. The DNA gave D and trimming, while V, J and clone size come from that table. In the table there are 150,000 to 200,000 clones, 65% to 85% of which are singletons. The clonotype originates from a woman in her 30s with acute or convalescent COVID-19. The rearrangement links TRBV11-2 to TRBJ2-5; 12 bases align to TRBD1. Input material: peripheral blood. CDR3 sequence reads: CASSPGTGGGGKTQYF. DNA for the CDR3: TGTGCCAGCAGCCCTGGGACAGGGGGCGGCGGGAAGACCCAGTACTTC.